This T cell receptor beta chain was recorded in a study of control samples from healthy donors and cancer patients. CDR3 length equals 13 residues. CDR1 and CDR2 from the germline V gene are SQVTM and ANQGSEA. J was trimmed by 5 bases and V by 4 bases; bases with no gene match: 4. Sequencing was performed with immunoSEQ multiplex PCR; in TCRdb, only in-frame clones are kept and a portion is missing. The data contain over 100,000 clones, roughly nine tenths of them seen just once; the ten biggest clones take up 3.5% to 4.5%. Specimen: blood. The receptor was isolated from a human donor in good health. The donor label of this sample is uncertain. The rearrangement links TRBV29-1 to TRBJ2-4, with 8 bases lining up with TRBD1. CDR3 in amino acids: CSVGTGRQNIQYF. DNA for the CDR3: TGCAGCGTTGGGACAGGGAGGCAAAACATTCAGTACTTC.